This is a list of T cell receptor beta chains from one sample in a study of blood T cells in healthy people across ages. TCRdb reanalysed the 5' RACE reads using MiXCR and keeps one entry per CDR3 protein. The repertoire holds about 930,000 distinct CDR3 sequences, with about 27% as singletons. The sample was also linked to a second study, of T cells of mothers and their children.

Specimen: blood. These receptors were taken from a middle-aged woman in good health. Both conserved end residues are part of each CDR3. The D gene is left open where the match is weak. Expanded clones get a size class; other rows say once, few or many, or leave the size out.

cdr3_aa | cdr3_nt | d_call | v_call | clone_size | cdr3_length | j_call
CSVEDLAGGYGYTF | TGCAGCGTTGAAGATCTAGCCGGGGGCTATGGCTACACCTTC | - | TRBV29-1 | many | 14 | TRBJ1-2
CSAFGPYYEQYF | TGCAGCGCGTTTGGGCCCTACTACGAGCAGTACTTC | - | TRBV29-1 | - | 12 | TRBJ2-7
CASARGAENYGYTF | TGTGCCAGCGCGAGAGGGGCGGAGAACTATGGCTACACCTTC | - | TRBV27 | few | 14 | TRBJ1-2
CASSLYPRWGQGAFENIQYF | TGTGCCAGCAGCTTATACCCACGATGGGGACAGGGGGCTTTCGAAAACATTCAGTACTTC | TRBD1 | TRBV7-9 | - | 20 | TRBJ2-4
CASSPREGANTQYF | TGTGCCAGCAGCCCCAGAGAGGGAGCGAATACGCAGTATTTT | - | TRBV12-3/TRBV12-4 | - | 14 | TRBJ2-3
CASSVGAGDEQFF | TGTGCCAGCAGTGTCGGTGCTGGTGATGAGCAGTTCTTC | - | TRBV2 | - | 13 | TRBJ2-1
CASSPNSGGRTDTQYF | TGTGCCAGCAGTCCAAATAGCGGGGGACGCACAGATACGCAGTATTTT | TRBD2 | TRBV12-3/TRBV12-4 | - | 16 | TRBJ2-3
CASSSGQSSEQYF | TGTGCCAGCAGTTCGGGACAGTCGAGCGAGCAGTACTTC | TRBD1 | TRBV27 | many | 13 | TRBJ2-7
CASSLVLRPTYEQYF | TGCGCCAGCAGCTTGGTGCTCAGGCCGACCTACGAGCAGTACTTC | - | TRBV5-1 | few | 15 | TRBJ2-7
CATRGTYGYTF | TGTGCCACGAGGGGGACCTATGGCTACACCTTC | - | TRBV28 | - | 11 | TRBJ1-2
CSSSLYASRNEQFF | TGTTCCAGCAGCTTATATGCCAGCCGCAATGAGCAGTTCTTC | - | TRBV7-9 | few | 14 | TRBJ2-1
CASSASAGRGQETQYF | TGTGCCAGCAGTGCCAGCGCGGGCAGGGGCCAAGAGACCCAGTACTTC | - | TRBV25-1 | - | 16 | TRBJ2-5
CSARDGTSGGETQYF | TGCAGTGCTAGAGACGGGACTAGCGGGGGTGAGACCCAGTACTTC | TRBD2 | TRBV20-1 | many | 15 | TRBJ2-5
CSVSGRAVETQYF | TGCAGCGTAAGCGGGAGGGCCGTAGAGACCCAGTACTTC | TRBD2 | TRBV29-1 | - | 13 | TRBJ2-5
CASSSTGFGLGYTF | TGTGCCAGCAGCTCGACAGGGTTTGGCCTTGGCTACACCTTC | TRBD1 | TRBV6-5 | - | 14 | TRBJ1-2
CASSPPGLAGQETQYF | TGTGCCAGCAGCCCCCCGGGACTAGCGGGCCAAGAGACCCAGTACTTC | TRBD2 | TRBV7-9 | few | 16 | TRBJ2-5
CSARDSWGAANEQYF | TGCAGTGCTAGAGATTCTTGGGGGGCGGCTAACGAGCAGTACTTC | - | TRBV20-1 | few | 15 | TRBJ2-7
CSAIWTPRGTDTQYF | TGCAGTGCTATTTGGACACCTCGGGGCACAGATACGCAGTATTTT | - | TRBV20-1 | - | 15 | TRBJ2-3
CASNLVGGGSTDTQYF | TGTGCCAGCAACTTAGTCGGCGGGGGAAGCACAGATACGCAGTATTTT | TRBD2 | TRBV7-2 | - | 16 | TRBJ2-3
CSARVGTGPYEQYF | TGCAGTGCTAGAGTCGGGACAGGGCCCTACGAGCAGTACTTC | TRBD1 | TRBV20-1 | few | 14 | TRBJ2-7
CASTWIGFGSYNEQFF | TGTGCCAGCACCTGGATTGGGTTTGGTTCCTACAATGAGCAGTTCTTC | - | TRBV27 | - | 16 | TRBJ2-1
CANTHGTGGFLGTEAFF | TGCGCCAACACCCACGGGACAGGGGGTTTTCTTGGCACTGAAGCTTTCTTT | TRBD1 | TRBV5-1 | - | 17 | TRBJ1-1
CASSQDVGTRTGQETQYF | TGCGCCAGCAGCCAAGACGTGGGAACCCGGACTGGACAAGAGACCCAGTACTTC | - | TRBV4-1 | many | 18 | TRBJ2-5
CASSPLTGVGNTEAFF | TGCGCCAGCAGCCCCCTGACAGGGGTCGGAAACACTGAAGCTTTCTTT | TRBD1 | TRBV5-1 | few | 16 | TRBJ1-1
CASSPGLAEETDTQYF | TGCGCCAGCAGCCCCGGGCTAGCGGAAGAGACGGATACGCAGTATTTT | TRBD2 | TRBV5-1 | few | 16 | TRBJ2-3
CATSDVNSYEQYF | TGTGCCACCAGTGATGTAAATTCCTACGAGCAGTACTTC | - | TRBV24-1 | many | 13 | TRBJ2-7
CASTRSGQGAYEQYF | TGTGCCAGCACCCGATCGGGACAGGGAGCCTACGAGCAGTACTTC | TRBD1 | TRBV27 | - | 15 | TRBJ2-7
CASSLYSSGSMDEQYF | TGTGCCAGCAGTTTATATTCTAGCGGGAGTATGGATGAGCAGTACTTC | TRBD2 | TRBV27 | - | 16 | TRBJ2-5
CASSVQGGYTF | TGTGCCAGCAGTGTACAGGGCGGCTACACCTTC | - | TRBV12-3/TRBV12-4 | - | 11 | TRBJ1-2
CASSTKRYGYTF | TGTGCCAGCAGCACCAAGAGGTATGGCTACACCTTC | - | TRBV3-1 | - | 12 | TRBJ1-2
CASSLAGTFYGYTF | TGTGCCAGCAGTTTAGCCGGGACATTCTATGGCTACACCTTC | - | TRBV28 | - | 14 | TRBJ1-2
CASRVGGQGMVGVTEAFF | TGCGCCAGCAGAGTCGGAGGGCAGGGGATGGTCGGTGTCACTGAAGCTTTCTTT | - | TRBV5-1 | - | 18 | TRBJ1-1
CSASLGGHGRRLVYTF | TGCAGTGCTAGTTTGGGGGGCCATGGGCGCAGGTTGGTCTACACCTTC | - | TRBV20-1 | many | 16 | TRBJ1-2
CASSQGTSVTYYEQYF | TGTGCCAGCAGCCAAGGGACTAGCGTTACCTACTACGAGCAGTACTTC | TRBD2 | TRBV3-1 | - | 16 | TRBJ2-7
CASSLRGMGDRGHNEQFF | TGTGCCAGCAGCTTAAGGGGGATGGGGGACAGGGGCCACAATGAGCAGTTCTTC | TRBD1 | TRBV7-9 | many | 18 | TRBJ2-1
CASSLFQGDQGSPLHF | TGTGCCAGCAGCTTATTTCAGGGGGACCAGGGTTCACCCCTCCACTTT | TRBD1 | TRBV7-2 | - | 16 | TRBJ1-6
CAWSPRGQVYSEGTTIYF | TGTGCCTGGAGTCCGAGGGGTCAGGTTTACTCGGAGGGAACCACCATATATTTT | - | TRBV30 | once | 18 | TRBJ1-3
CASSPDRRGNNQPQHF | TGTGCCAGCAGCCCGGACAGGCGCGGGAACAATCAGCCCCAGCATTTT | TRBD1 | TRBV6-5 | few | 16 | TRBJ1-5
CASSQFPGQLEEQYF | TGTGCCAGCAGCCAATTCCCGGGACAGCTGGAGGAGCAGTACTTC | TRBD1 | TRBV14 | - | 15 | TRBJ2-4
CASRDGPANEQFF | TGTGCCAGCAGAGACGGTCCCGCCAATGAGCAGTTCTTC | - | TRBV3-1 | - | 13 | TRBJ2-1
CASSLRTGDHEQYF | TGCGCCAGCAGCCTAAGGACAGGGGACCACGAGCAGTACTTC | TRBD1 | TRBV5-1 | - | 14 | TRBJ2-7
CASSLTPRSDEQFF | TGTGCCAGCAGCTTAACCCCGCGTAGCGATGAGCAGTTCTTC | - | TRBV7-3 | - | 14 | TRBJ2-1
CSVERGEETQYF | TGCAGCGTGGAAAGAGGAGAGGAGACCCAGTACTTC | - | TRBV29-1 | many | 12 | TRBJ2-5
CASSLGTGWGYEQYF | TGTGCCAGCAGTTTAGGAACCGGCTGGGGATACGAGCAGTACTTC | - | TRBV28 | many | 15 | TRBJ2-7
CASSPHGGSSYNEQFF | TGTGCCAGCAGCCCCCACGGGGGGAGCTCCTACAATGAGCAGTTCTTC | TRBD2 | TRBV7-3 | few | 16 | TRBJ2-1
CASSPPGIGEQYF | TGCGCCAGCAGCCCGCCAGGGATTGGCGAGCAGTACTTC | - | TRBV14 | - | 13 | TRBJ2-7
CSVAWVALATDTQYF | TGCAGCGTTGCATGGGTCGCCTTGGCCACAGATACGCAGTATTTT | - | TRBV29-1 | - | 15 | TRBJ2-3
CASSSQLAGSYEQYF | TGTGCCAGCAGCTCCCAGCTAGCGGGGTCCTACGAGCAGTACTTC | TRBD2 | TRBV7-2 | many | 15 | TRBJ2-7
CASSLLQGANYGYTF | TGTGCCAGCAGCCTACTCCAGGGGGCTAACTATGGCTACACCTTC | TRBD1 | TRBV7-2 | many | 15 | TRBJ1-2